Following are 14 T cell receptor beta chains from one sample sequenced in a study of cytomegalovirus exposure and HLA in healthy donors. Use of 60 Vbeta and 13 Jbeta primers characterized the PCR. The assay was immunoSEQ multiplex PCR, and TCRdb's table has in-frame clones only and misses some. Among around 110,000 clones listed, approximately 70% were seen once. The sample was PBMCs. The receptors were gathered from a woman between 40 and 55 years old in good health and CMV-seropositive.

A few counts support this clone. The chain combines TRBV5-4 with TRBJ2-5; 7 nucleotides line up with TRBD2. V lost 5 bases to trimming and J lost 5 bases; unmatched junction nucleotides: 12. Germline V gene data show CDR1 as SGHNT and CDR2 as YYREEE (reference sequence). The CDR3 sequence is 15 residues long. The CDR3 reads CASRGGGDGRETQYF. The CDR3 DNA sequence: TGTGCCAGCAGGGGCGGCGGGGACGGGAGGGAGACCCAGTACTTC.

The V call is TRBV28, the J call TRBJ2-7; 7 nucleotides match TRBD1. The V segment lost 2 bases and the J segment 1 base; nucleotides outside the gene matches: 14. Germline V gene lookup returns CDR1 MDHEN and CDR2 SYDVKM. The CDR3 consists of 18 residues. In nucleotides, the CDR3 is TGTGCCAGCAGTTTAGGGGCACTGCAACAGGGGCCTTCCTACGAGCAGTACTTC. Translated, it gives CASSLGALQQGPSYEQYF.

This rearrangement joins TRBV6-1 to TRBJ2-7; weak D call: TRBD1 (6 bases). Germline V gene sequence: CDR1 MNHNS, CDR2 SASEGT. The length of the CDR3 is 14 residues. V was clipped by 1 base and J by 1 base, with 8 bases between them. The CDR3, as DNA: TGTGCCAGCAGTGAAGGCGACAGGTCCTACGAGCAGTACTTC. Protein product: CASSEGDRSYEQYF.

The chain links TRBV7-8 to TRBJ2-7; 8 nucleotides align to TRBD2. Losses at the gene ends were 5 bases for V and 1 base for J; bases not matched to a gene: 13. Germline V gene lookup returns CDR1 SGHVS and CDR2 FQNEAQ. There are 17 residues in the CDR3. The CDR3 is CASSDIGGGRRSYEQYF. CDR3 bases: TGTGCCAGCAGCGACATAGGAGGCGGGAGGCGATCCTACGAGCAGTACTTC.

This rearrangement joins TRBV7-6 to TRBJ2-7, with a possible D match to TRBD2 (7 bases). Trimming left V 1 base short and J 9 bases short, with 13 bases between. Per the germline V gene, CDR1 is SGHVS and CDR2 is FNYEAQ. The CDR3 totals 13 residues. CDR3 in amino acids: CASSLVPGGTQYF. DNA for the CDR3: TGTGCCAGCAGCTTAGTGCCGGGGGGCACGCAGTACTTC.

In its sample, this clone was seen a few times. The CDR3 DNA sequence: TGTGCCAGCAGCGTCGGGGACAGGGGGCTTGGGAACTATGGCTACACCTTC. It encodes CASSVGDRGLGNYGYTF. The chain has TRBV9 and TRBJ1-2, with 12 bases lining up with TRBD1. The CDR3 contains 17 residues. Germline V gene sequence: CDR1 SGDLS, CDR2 YYNGEE. V gave up 2 bases and J gave up 2 bases; unmatched junction bases: 7.

The chain combines TRBV19 with TRBJ1-1; a possible D gene is TRBD1 (6 bases). V shed 5 bases and J shed 3 bases, with 19 bases lying between them. Germline CDR1 LNHDA, CDR2 SQIVND (reference sequence). The CDR3 extends over 16 amino acids. The CDR3 DNA reads TGTGCCAGTAGTTTCCGACAGGCCCTAGGGGACACTGAAGCTTTCTTT. It translates to CASSFRQALGDTEAFF.

Comments on this clone: Other DNA sequences of this sample code for an identical CDR3. The chain is built from TRBV28 and TRBJ2-7; TRBD1 agrees at 9 bases. V was pared by 3 bases and J by 7 bases, with 1 base of the junction left unmatched. Germline V gene lookup returns CDR1 MDHEN and CDR2 SYDVKM. This CDR3 is 12 amino acids long. The CDR3 is CASSLDRGEQYF. For the CDR3, the DNA is TGTGCCAGCAGTTTGGACAGGGGAGAGCAGTACTTC.

The chain recombines TRBV7-9 with TRBJ2-7, with TRBD2 matching over 8 bases. The CDR3 covers 15 residues. Germline V lookup: CDR1 SEHNR, CDR2 FQNEAQ (reference sequence). J was trimmed by 2 bases and V by 1 base; bases with no gene match: 4. The CDR3 nucleotides are TGTGCCAGCAGCTTAGTAGCGGGGCCCACCTACGAGCAGTACTTC. This translates into CASSLVAGPTYEQYF. The variable domain in full, completed from reference TRBV7-9 and TRBJ2-7, reads DTGVSQNPRHKITKRGQNVTFRCDPISEHNRLYWYRQTLGQGPEFLTYFQNEAQLEKSRLLSDRFSAERPKGSFSTLEIQRTEQGDSAMYLCASSLVAGPTYEQYFGPGTRLTVT.

This sequence joins TRBV1 and TRBJ2-7; the table assigns TRBD1, which was not confirmed against the DNA. TRBV1 counts as a pseudogene. This CDR3 region has 13 residues. CDR3 sequence: CTSSPETGNEQYF. CDR3 bases: TGCACCAGCAGCCCGGAGACAGGGAACGAGCAGTACTTC.

The V call is TRBV7-9, the J call TRBJ2-1, with 10 bases that match TRBD2. The CDR3 has 18 residues. Looked up from germline, CDR1 is SEHNR and CDR2 is FQNEAQ (reference sequence). Unmatched junction bases numbered 11, after V lost 5 bases and J lost 1 base. For the CDR3, the DNA is TGTGCCAGCAGCCTGAAATCGCGACTAGCGGGTTCCTACAATGAGCAGTTCTTC. Translated, it gives CASSLKSRLAGSYNEQFF.

The chain joins TRBV5-1 to TRBJ2-7; 9 nucleotides match TRBD1. The CDR3 contains 14 residues. Per germline, CDR1 SGHRS and CDR2 YFSETQ. Unmatched junction bases numbered 4, after V lost 4 bases and J lost 2 bases. CDR3 DNA: TGCGCCAGCAGCGTCGGGACAGGGACCTACGAGCAGTACTTC. Translated, it gives CASSVGTGTYEQYF. The entire variable domain, with the rest obtained from reference TRBV5-1 and TRBJ2-7, is as follows: KAGVTQTPRYLIKTRGQQVTLSCSPISGHRSVSWYQQTPGQGLQFLFEYFSETQRNKGNFPGRFSGRQFSNSRSEMNVSTLELGDSALYLCASSVGTGTYEQYFGPGTRLTVT.

CDR3 sequence: CASSKGLAGSGEQFF. Written as DNA, the CDR3 is TGCGCCAGCAGCAAGGGACTAGCGGGATCGGGAGAGCAGTTCTTC. V and J are TRBV4-1 and TRBJ2-1; 13 bases match TRBD2. The CDR3 spans 15 residues. The V and J ends lost 5 bases and 10 bases, in that order; junction bases with no gene match: 8. Germline V CDR1 and CDR2: MGHRA, YSYEKL.

This chain connects TRBV19 to TRBJ2-7; the match to TRBD1 covers 7 bases. The germline gives CDR1 LNHDA, CDR2 SQIVND (reference sequence). The CDR3 contains 15 residues. Trimming removed 5 bases from V and 2 bases from J; junction bases left unmatched: 9. This chain's CDR3 is CASSPRQGWTYEQYF. The CDR3 nucleotides read TGTGCCAGTAGTCCCAGACAGGGATGGACCTACGAGCAGTACTTC.